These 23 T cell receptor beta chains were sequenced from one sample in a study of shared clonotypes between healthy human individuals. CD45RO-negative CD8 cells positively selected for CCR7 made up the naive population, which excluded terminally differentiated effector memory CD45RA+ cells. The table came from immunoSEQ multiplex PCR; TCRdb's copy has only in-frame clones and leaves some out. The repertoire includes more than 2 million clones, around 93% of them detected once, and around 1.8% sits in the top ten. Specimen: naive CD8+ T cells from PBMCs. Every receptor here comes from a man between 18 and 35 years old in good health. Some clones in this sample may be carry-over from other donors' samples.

In DNA, the CDR3 is TGTGCCAGCAGCTTCGGACGTCTACCTAGCACAGATACGCAGTATTTT. Protein: CASSFGRLPSTDTQYF. The chain uses TRBV7-9 and TRBJ2-3; no definite D call. This CDR3 has 16 residues. Germline loops: CDR1 SEHNR, CDR2 FQNEAQ (reference sequence). V was clipped by 3 bases and J by 0 bases, with 13 bases between them.

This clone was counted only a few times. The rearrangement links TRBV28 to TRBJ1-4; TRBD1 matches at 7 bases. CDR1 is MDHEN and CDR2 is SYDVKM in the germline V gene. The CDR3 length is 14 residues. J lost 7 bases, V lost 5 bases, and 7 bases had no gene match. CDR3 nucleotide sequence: TGTGCCAGCAGTATAGACAGGGAGGGTGAAAAACTGTTTTTT. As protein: CASSIDREGEKLFF.

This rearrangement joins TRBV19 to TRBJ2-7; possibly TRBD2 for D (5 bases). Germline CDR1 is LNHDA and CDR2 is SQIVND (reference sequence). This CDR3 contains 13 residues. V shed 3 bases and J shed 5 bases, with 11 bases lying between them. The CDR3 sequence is CASSMRPGDEQYF. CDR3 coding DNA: TGTGCCAGTAGTATGCGGCCCGGGGACGAGCAGTACTTC.

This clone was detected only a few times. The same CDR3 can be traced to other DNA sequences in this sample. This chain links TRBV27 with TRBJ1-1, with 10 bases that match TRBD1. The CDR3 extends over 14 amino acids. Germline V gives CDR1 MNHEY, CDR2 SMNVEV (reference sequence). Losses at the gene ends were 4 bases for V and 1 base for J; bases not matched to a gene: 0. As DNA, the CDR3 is TGTGCCAGCAGTTGGACAGGGGGGAACACTGAAGCTTTCTTT. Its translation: CASSWTGGNTEAFF.

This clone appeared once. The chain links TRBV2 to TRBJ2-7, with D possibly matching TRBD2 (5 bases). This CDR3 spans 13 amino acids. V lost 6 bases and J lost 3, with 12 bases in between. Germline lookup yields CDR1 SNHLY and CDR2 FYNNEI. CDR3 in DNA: TGTGCCAGCAGGGACTCCGGAATCTACGAGCAGTACTTC. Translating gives CASRDSGIYEQYF.

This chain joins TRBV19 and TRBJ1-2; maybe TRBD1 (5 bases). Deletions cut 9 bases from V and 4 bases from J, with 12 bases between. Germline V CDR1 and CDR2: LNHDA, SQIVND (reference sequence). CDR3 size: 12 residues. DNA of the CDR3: TGTGCCAGACCTGCAGGGCCCTATGGCTACACCTTC. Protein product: CARPAGPYGYTF.

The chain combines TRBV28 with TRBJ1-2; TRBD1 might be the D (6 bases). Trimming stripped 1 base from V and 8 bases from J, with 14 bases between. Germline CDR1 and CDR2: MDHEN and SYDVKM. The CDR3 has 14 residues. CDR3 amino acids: CASSLFRGGDGYTF. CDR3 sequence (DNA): TGTGCCAGCAGTTTATTTAGAGGGGGGGACGGCTACACCTTC.

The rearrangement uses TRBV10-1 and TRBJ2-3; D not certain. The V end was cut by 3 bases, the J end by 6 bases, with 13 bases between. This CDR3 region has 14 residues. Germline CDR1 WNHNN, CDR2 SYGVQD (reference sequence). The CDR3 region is CASSDSATEDTQYF. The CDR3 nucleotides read TGCGCCAGCAGTGATTCGGCCACGGAGGATACGCAGTATTTT.

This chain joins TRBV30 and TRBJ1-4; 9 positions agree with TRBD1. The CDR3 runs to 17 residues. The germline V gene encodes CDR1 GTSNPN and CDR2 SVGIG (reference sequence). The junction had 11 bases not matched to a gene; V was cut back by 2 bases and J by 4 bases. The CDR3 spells CAWSTGTGLGGNEKLFF. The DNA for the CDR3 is TGTGCCTGGAGTACCGGGACAGGGCTCGGCGGTAATGAAAAACTGTTTTTT.

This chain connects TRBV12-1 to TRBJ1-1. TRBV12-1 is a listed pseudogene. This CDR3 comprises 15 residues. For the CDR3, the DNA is TGTGCCAGCAGCTCCCGTGGGGTTCGGGACACTGAAGCTTTCTTT. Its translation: CASSSRGVRDTEAFF.

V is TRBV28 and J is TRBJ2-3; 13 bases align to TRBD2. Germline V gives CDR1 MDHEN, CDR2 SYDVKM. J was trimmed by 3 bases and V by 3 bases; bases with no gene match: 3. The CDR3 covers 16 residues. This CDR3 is CASSLGLAGPTDTQYF. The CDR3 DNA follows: TGTGCCAGCAGTTTGGGACTAGCGGGACCAACAGATACGCAGTATTTT.

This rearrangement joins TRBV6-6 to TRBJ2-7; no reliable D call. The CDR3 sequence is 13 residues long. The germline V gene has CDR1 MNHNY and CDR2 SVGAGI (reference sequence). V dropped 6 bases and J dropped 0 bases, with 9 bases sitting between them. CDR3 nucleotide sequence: TGTGCCAGCAGCGTGGTCAGCTCCTACGAGCAGTACTTC. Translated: CASSVVSSYEQYF.

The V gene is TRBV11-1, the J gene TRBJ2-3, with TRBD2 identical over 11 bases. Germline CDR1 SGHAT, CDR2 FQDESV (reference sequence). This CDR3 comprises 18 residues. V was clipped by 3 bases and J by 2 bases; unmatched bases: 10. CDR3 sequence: CASSLRASGRFNTDTQYF. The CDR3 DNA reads TGTGCCAGCAGCTTGAGGGCTAGCGGGAGGTTCAACACAGATACGCAGTATTTT.

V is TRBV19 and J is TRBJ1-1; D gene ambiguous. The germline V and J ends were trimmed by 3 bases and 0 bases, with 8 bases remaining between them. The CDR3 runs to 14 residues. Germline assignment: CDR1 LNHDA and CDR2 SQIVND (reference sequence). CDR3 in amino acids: CASSMLFMNTEAFF. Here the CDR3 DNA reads TGTGCCAGTAGTATGCTGTTTATGAACACTGAAGCTTTCTTT. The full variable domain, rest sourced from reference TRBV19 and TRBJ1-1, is DGGITQSPKYLFRKEGQNVTLSCEQNLNHDAMYWYRQDPGQGLRLIYYSQIVNDFQKGDIAEGYSVSREKKESFPLTVTSAQKNPTAFYLCASSMLFMNTEAFFGQGTRLTVV.

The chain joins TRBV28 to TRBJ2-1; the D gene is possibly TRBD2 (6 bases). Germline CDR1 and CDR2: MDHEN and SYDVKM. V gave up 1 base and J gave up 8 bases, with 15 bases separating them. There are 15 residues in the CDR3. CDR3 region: CASSLFQGGGDEQFF. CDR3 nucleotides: TGTGCCAGCAGTTTATTTCAGGGTGGAGGGGATGAGCAGTTCTTC.

The CDR3, as DNA: TGTGCCAGCAGTTTATCGAGACTTCTAAATGAGCAGTTCTTC. Encoded protein: CASSLSRLLNEQFF. The rearrangement joins TRBV27 to TRBJ2-1; D unclear. Trimming took off 0 bases at V and 7 bases at J, with 10 bases between the two ends. Germline CDR1 reads MNHEY; CDR2 reads SMNVEV (reference sequence). This CDR3 has 14 amino acids.

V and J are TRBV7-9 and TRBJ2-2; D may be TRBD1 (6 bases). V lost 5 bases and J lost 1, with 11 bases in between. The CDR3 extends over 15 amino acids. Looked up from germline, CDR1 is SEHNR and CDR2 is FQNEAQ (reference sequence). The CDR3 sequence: CASSDKDRNTGELFF. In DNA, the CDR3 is TGTGCCAGCAGCGACAAGGACAGGAACACCGGGGAGCTGTTTTTT.

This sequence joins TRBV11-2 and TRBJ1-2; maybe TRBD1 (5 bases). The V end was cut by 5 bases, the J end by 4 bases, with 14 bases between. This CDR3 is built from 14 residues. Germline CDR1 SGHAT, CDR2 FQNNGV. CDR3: CASSPKPGPYGYTF. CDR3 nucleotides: TGTGCCAGCAGCCCGAAACCGGGGCCCTATGGCTACACCTTC.

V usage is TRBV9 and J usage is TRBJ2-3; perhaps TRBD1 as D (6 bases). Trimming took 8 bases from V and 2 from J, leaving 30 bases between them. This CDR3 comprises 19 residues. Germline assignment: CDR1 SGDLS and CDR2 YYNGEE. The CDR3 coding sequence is TGTGCCAGTTCCCCCTTATCCGGGACACGGGGCGCCCCCACAGATACGCAGTATTTT. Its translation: CASSPLSGTRGAPTDTQYF.

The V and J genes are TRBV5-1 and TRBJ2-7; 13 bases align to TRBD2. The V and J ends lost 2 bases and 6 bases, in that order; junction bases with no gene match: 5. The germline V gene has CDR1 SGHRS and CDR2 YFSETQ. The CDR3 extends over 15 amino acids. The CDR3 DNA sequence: TGCGCCAGCAGCTTCCCACTAGCGGGAGGGCGCGAGCAGTACTTC. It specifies CASSFPLAGGREQYF.

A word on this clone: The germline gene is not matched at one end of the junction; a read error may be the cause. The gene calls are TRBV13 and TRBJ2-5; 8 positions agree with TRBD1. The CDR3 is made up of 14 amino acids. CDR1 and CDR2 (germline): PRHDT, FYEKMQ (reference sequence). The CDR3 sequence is CASSLGQGGETQYF. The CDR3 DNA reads TGTGCCAGCAGCCTAGGACAGGGCGGGGAGACCCAGTACTTC.

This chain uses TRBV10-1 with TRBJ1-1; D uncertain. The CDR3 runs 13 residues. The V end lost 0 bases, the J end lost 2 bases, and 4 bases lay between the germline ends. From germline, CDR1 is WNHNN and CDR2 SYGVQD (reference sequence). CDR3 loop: CASSESANTEAFF. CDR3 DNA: TGCGCCAGCAGTGAGTCGGCTAACACTGAAGCTTTCTTT.

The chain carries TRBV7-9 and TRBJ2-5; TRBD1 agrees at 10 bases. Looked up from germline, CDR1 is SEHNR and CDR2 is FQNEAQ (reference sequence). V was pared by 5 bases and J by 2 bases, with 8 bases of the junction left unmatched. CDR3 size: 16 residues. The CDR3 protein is CASSPRTGGRQETQYF. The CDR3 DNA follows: TGTGCCAGCAGCCCAAGGACAGGGGGGCGGCAAGAGACCCAGTACTTC.